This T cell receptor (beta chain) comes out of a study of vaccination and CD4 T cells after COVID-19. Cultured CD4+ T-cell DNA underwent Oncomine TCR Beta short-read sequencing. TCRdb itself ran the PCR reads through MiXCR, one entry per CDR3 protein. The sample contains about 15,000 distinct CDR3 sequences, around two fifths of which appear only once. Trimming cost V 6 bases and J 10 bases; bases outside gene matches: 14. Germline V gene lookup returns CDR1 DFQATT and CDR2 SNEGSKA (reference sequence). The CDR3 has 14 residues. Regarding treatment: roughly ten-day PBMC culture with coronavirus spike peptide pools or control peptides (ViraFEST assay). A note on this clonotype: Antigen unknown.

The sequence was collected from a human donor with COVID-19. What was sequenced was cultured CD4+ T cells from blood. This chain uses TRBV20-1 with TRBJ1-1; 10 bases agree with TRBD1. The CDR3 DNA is TGCAGTGCCCCGACACCGGGACAGGGGTGGGGAGCTTTCTTT. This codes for CSAPTPGQGWGAFF.